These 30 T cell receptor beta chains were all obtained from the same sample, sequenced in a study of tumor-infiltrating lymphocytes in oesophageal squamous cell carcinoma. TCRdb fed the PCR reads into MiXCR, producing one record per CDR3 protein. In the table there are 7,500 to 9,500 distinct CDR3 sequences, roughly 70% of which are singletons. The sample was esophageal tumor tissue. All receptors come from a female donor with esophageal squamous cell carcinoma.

CDR3 sequence reads: CASSLISEQYF. The CDR3 region has the DNA TGTGCCAGCAGCTTAATATCCGAGCAGTACTTC. The genes are TRBV7-2 and TRBJ2-1; D remains ambiguous. With the DNA end fitting TRBJ2-7 better, the J assignment may be wrong. CDR1 and CDR2 (germline): SGHTA, FQGNSA. This CDR3 has 11 residues.

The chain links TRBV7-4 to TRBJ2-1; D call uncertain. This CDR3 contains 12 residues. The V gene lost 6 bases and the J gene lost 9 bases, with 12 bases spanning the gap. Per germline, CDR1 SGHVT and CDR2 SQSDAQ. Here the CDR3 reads CASSLEIGEQFF. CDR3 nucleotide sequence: TGTGCCAGCAGTCTAGAGATAGGTGAGCAGTTCTTC.

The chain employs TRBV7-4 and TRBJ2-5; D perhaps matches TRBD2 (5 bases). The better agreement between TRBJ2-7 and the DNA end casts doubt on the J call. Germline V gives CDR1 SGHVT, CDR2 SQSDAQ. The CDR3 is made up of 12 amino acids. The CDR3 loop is CASSYARAEQYF. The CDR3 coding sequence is TGTGCCAGCAGCTATGCGAGGGCCGAGCAGTACTTC.

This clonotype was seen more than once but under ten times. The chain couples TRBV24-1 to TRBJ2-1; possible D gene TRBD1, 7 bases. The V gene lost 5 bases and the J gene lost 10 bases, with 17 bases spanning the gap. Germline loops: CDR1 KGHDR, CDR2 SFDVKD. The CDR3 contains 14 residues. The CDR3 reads CATSGEDRTREQFF. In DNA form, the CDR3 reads TGTGCCACCAGTGGGGAGGACAGGACACGGGAGCAGTTCTTC.

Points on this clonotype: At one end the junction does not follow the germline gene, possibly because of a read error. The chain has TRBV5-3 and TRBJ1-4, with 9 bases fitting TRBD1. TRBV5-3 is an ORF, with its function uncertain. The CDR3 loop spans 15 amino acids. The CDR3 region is CASSWGTGFNEKLFF. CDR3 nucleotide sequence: TGTGCCAGCAGCTGGGGGACAGGGTTTAATGAAAAACTGTTTTTT.

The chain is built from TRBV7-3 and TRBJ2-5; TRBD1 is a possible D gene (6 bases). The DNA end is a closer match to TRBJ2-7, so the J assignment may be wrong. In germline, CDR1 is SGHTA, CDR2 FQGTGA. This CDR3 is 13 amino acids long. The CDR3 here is CASSPQGNYEQYF. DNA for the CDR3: TGTGCCAGCAGCCCACAGGGTAACTACGAGCAGTACTTC.

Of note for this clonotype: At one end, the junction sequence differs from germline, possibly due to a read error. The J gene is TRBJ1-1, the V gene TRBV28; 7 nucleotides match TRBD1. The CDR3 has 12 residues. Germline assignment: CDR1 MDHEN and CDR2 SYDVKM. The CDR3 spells CASSTGQRTLHF. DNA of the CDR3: TGTGCCAGCAGTACGGGACAGCGGACCCTCCACTTC.

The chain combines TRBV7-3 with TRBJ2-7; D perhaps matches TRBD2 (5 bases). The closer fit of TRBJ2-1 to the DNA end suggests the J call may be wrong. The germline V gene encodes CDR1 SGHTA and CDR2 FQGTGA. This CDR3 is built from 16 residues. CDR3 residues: CASSLRASKGWDEQFF. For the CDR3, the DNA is TGTGCCAGCAGCTTAAGAGCTAGCAAGGGTTGGGATGAGCAGTTCTTC.

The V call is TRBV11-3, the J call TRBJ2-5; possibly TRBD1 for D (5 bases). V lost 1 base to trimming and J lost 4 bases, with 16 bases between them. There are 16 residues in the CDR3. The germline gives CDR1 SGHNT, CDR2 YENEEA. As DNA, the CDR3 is TGTGCCAGCAGCTTAGTGTCGTGGGGCAAGTCAGAGACCCAGTACTTC. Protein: CASSLVSWGKSETQYF.

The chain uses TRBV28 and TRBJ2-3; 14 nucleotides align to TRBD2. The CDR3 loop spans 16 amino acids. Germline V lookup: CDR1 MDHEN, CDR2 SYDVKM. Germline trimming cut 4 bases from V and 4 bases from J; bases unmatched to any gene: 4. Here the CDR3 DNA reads TGTGCCAGCAGTTCGACTAGCGGGAGGGAGGCAGATACGCAGTATTTT. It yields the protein CASSSTSGREADTQYF.

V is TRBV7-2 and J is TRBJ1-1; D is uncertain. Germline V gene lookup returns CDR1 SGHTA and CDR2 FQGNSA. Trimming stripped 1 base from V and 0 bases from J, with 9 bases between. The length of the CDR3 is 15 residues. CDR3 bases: TGTGCCAGCAGCTTAGTTGGGATAATGAACACTGAAGCTTTCTTT. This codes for CASSLVGIMNTEAFF.

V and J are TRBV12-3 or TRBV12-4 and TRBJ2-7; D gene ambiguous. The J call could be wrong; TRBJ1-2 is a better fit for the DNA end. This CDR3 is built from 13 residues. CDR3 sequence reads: CASSLGRVNGYTF. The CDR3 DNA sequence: TGTGCCAGCAGTTTGGGGAGGGTCAATGGCTACACCTTC.

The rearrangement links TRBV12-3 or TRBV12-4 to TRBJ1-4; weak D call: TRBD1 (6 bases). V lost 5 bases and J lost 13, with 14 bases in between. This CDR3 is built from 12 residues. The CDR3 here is CASSLQQGRLFF. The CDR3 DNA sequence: TGTGCCAGCAGTCTACAACAGGGAAGACTGTTTTTT.

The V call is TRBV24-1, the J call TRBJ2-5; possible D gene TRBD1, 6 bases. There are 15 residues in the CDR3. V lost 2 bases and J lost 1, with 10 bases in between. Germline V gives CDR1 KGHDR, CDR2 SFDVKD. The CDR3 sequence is CATSDWQGSQETQYF. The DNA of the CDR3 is TGTGCCACCAGTGATTGGCAGGGGTCCCAAGAGACCCAGTACTTC.

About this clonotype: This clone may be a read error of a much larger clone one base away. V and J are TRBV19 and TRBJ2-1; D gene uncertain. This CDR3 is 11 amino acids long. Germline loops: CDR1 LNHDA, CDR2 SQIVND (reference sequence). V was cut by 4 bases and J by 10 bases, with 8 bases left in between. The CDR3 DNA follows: TGTGCCAGTAGTACCAAGCACGAGCAGTTCTTC. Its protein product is CASSTKHEQFF.

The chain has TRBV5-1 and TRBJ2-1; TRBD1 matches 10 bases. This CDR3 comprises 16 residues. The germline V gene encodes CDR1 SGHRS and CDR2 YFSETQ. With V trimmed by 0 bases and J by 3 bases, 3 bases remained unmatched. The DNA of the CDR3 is TGCGCCAGCAGCTTGGCCCGGACAGGGGGCTACAATGAGCAGTTCTTC. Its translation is CASSLARTGGYNEQFF.

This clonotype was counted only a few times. CDR3: CASSLSVGQGNTEAFF. The CDR3, as DNA: TGTGCCAGCAGCTTATCAGTTGGTCAGGGGAACACTGAAGCTTTCTTT. This chain joins TRBV7-2 and TRBJ1-1; D is possibly TRBD1 (5 bases). CDR3 size: 16 residues. Trimming removed 2 bases at V and 1 base at J, with 14 bases between. CDR1 and CDR2 (germline): SGHTA, FQGNSA.

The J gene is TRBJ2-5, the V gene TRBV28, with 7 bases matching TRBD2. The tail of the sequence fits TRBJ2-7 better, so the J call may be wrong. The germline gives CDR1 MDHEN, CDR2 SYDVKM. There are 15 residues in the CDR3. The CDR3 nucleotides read TGTGCCAGCAGTGTACCAGGACTAGTCTCCTACGAGCAGTACTTC. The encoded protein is CASSVPGLVSYEQYF.

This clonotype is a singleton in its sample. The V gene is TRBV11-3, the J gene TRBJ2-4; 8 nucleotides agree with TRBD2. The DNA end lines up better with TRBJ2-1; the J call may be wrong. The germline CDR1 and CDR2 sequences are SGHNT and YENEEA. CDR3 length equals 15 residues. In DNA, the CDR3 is TGTGCCAGCAGCTTGGGCTTAGCGGGATCCACCGAGCAGTTCTTC. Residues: CASSLGLAGSTEQFF.

The CDR3 nucleotides are TGTGCCAGCAGCTTACACAATGAGCAGTACTTC. Translated: CASSLHNEQYF. This chain joins TRBV7-2 and TRBJ2-5; D is unresolved. Trimming shortened V by 2 bases and J by 11 bases, and 9 bases separated the two germline ends. Germline CDR1 reads SGHTA; CDR2 reads FQGNSA. The CDR3 is 11 residues long. Combining the CDR3 with reference TRBV7-2 and TRBJ2-5 gives the whole variable domain GAGVSQSPSNKVTEKGKDVELRCDPISGHTALYWYRQSLGQGLEFLIYFQGNSAPDKSGLPSDRFSAERTGGSVSTLTIQRTQQEDSAVYLCASSLHNEQYFGPGTRLLVL.

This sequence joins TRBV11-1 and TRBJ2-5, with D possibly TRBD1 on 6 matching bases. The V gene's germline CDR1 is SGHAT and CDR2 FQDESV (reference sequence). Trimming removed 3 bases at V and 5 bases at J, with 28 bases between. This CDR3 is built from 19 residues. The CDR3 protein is CASSFLTGTVGAWRETQYF. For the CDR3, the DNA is TGTGCCAGCAGCTTTCTTACGGGTACAGTGGGGGCGTGGAGGGAGACCCAGTACTTC.

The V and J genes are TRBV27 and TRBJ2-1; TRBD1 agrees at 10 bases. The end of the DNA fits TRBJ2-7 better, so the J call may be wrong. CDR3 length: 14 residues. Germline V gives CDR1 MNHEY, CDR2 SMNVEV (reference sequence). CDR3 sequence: CASSLSRTGGEQYF. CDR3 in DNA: TGTGCCAGCAGTTTATCGAGGACAGGGGGGGAGCAGTACTTC.

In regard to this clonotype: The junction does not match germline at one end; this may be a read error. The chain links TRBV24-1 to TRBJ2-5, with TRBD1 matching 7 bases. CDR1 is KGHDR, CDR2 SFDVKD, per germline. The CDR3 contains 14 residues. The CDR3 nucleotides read TGTGCCACCAGTGCTGACAGGGTTAATTCACCCCTCCACTTC. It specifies CATSADRVNSPLHF.

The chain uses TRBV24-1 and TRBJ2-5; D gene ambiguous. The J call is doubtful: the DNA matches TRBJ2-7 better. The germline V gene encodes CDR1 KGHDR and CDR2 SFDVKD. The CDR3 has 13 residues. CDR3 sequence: CATSDPNSYEQYF. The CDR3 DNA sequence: TGTGCCACCAGTGATCCCAACAGTTACGAGCAGTACTTC.

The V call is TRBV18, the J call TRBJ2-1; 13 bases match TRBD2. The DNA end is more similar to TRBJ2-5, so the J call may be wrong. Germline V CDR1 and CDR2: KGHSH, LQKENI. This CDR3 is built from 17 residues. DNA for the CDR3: TGTGCCAGCTCACCAGAGGGACTAGCGGGGAAAAGTTGGACCCAGTACTTC. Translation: CASSPEGLAGKSWTQYF.

The chain's CDR3 is CASSSGGTEAFF. The CDR3 nucleotides read TGTGCCAGCAGTTCGGGTGGAACTGAAGCTTTCTTT. The chain uses TRBV12-3 or TRBV12-4 and TRBJ1-1; D ambiguous. The CDR3 loop spans 12 amino acids. The V gene lost 4 bases and the J gene lost 5 bases, with 8 bases spanning the gap.

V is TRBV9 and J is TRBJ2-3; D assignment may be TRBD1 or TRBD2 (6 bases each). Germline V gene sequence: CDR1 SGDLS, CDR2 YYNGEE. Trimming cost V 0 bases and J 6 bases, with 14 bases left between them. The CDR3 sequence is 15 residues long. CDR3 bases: TGTGCCAGCAGCGTAGCGGGGGCGAGTCAGGATACGCAGTATTTT. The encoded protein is CASSVAGASQDTQYF.

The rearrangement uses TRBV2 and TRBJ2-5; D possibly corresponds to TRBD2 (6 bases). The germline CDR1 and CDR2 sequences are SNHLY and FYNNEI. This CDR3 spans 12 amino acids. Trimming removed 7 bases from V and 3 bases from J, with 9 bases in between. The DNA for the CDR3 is TGTGCCAGCAAGACTAGTAAAGAGACCCAGTACTTC. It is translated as CASKTSKETQYF.

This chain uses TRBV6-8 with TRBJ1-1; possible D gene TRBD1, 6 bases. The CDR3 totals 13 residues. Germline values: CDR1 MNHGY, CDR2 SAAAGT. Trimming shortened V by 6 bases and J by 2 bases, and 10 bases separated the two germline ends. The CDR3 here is CASSHRENTEAFF. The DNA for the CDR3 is TGTGCCAGCAGCCACAGGGAAAACACTGAAGCTTTCTTT.

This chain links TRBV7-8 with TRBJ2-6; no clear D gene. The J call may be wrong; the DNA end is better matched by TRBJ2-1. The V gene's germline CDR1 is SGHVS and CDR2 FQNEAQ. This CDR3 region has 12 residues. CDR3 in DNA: TGTGCCAGCAGCTTAGGCACCAATGAGCAGTTCTTC. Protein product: CASSLGTNEQFF.